This is a list of T cell receptor beta chains from one sample in a study of CD8 T cells in ankylosing spondylitis. From the 5' RACE reads, TCRdb called clonotypes with MiXCR, one entry per CDR3 protein. The profile shows over 200,000 distinct CDR3 sequences, 15% to 20% of them singletons. The sample consisted of blood, either unsorted or a sorted T cell fraction (not recorded which). Receptor source: a male donor with ankylosing spondylitis. Both conserved end residues are part of each CDR3. D genes are given only for firm matches. Size tells how often a clone was seen (once, few, many) or the class of an expanded clone, and some rows leave it out.

. | few | TRBJ1-2 | TRBV20-1 | CSARVEENREGNYGYTF | TGCAGTGCTAGGGTCGAAGAAAACAGGGAGGGTAACTATGGCTACACCTTC
. | once | TRBJ2-1 | TRBV27 | CASSRTGPSYNEQFF | TGTGCCAGCAGCCGAACAGGGCCGTCCTACAATGAGCAGTTCTTC
. | . | TRBJ1-4 | TRBV29-1 | CSVGGAYEKLFF | TGCAGCGTTGGAGGGGCCTATGAAAAACTGTTTTTT
. | . | TRBJ2-2 | TRBV7-9 | CASSPLMGGPNTGELFF | TGTGCCAGCAGCCCACTTATGGGGGGCCCGAACACCGGGGAGCTGTTTTTT
TRBD1 | . | TRBJ2-1 | TRBV5-1 | CASSLRQGTDEQFF | TGCGCCAGCAGCTTGAGACAGGGTACAGATGAGCAGTTCTTC
. | many | TRBJ2-5 | TRBV5-6 | CASSLLGWETQYF | TGTGCCAGCAGCTTGCTTGGGTGGGAGACCCAGTACTTC
. | . | TRBJ2-7 | TRBV30 | CAWSVGEGYEQYF | TGTGCCTGGAGTGTAGGAGAAGGGTACGAGCAGTACTTC
. | few | TRBJ2-1 | TRBV4-2 | CASSQDPLRQIGYNEQFF | TGTGCCAGCAGCCAAGACCCTCTAAGACAAATAGGGTACAATGAGCAGTTCTTC
. | . | TRBJ2-7 | TRBV20-1 | CSARVPDSPTYEQYF | TGCAGTGCTAGAGTCCCGGACAGTCCTACCTACGAGCAGTACTTC
TRBD1 | few | TRBJ1-2 | TRBV15 | CATSREGGDRPNYGYTF | TGTGCCACCAGCAGAGAAGGGGGGGACAGGCCTAACTATGGCTACACCTTC
. | . | TRBJ1-4 | TRBV10-3 | CAISEDGGYEKLFF | TGTGCCATCAGTGAGGACGGGGGATATGAAAAACTGTTTTTT
TRBD2 | . | TRBJ2-3 | TRBV30 | CALDSGRGTDTQYF | TGTGCGCTGGATAGCGGGAGAGGAACAGATACGCAGTATTTT
. | few | TRBJ1-1 | TRBV12-3/TRBV12-4 | CASSRDPSTEAFF | TGTGCCAGCAGTAGGGACCCGAGCACTGAAGCTTTCTTT
. | . | TRBJ1-1 | TRBV27 | CASSLGAGGGEAFF | TGTGCCAGCAGTTTAGGGGCAGGAGGGGGTGAAGCTTTCTTT
TRBD1 | . | TRBJ2-5 | TRBV7-9 | CASSSSTGRETQYF | TGTGCCAGCAGCTCTTCGACAGGGAGAGAGACCCAGTACTTC
TRBD2 | . | TRBJ2-3 | TRBV7-9 | CASSLDAGGAPDTQYF | TGTGCCAGCAGCTTAGATGCGGGAGGGGCGCCAGATACGCAGTATTTT
. | few | TRBJ2-7 | TRBV29-1 | CSVGIGTSPYEQYF | TGCAGCGTTGGGATAGGGACTTCCCCCTACGAGCAGTACTTC
TRBD2 | few | TRBJ2-7 | TRBV12-3/TRBV12-4 | CASRYGSGSEQYF | TGTGCCAGCAGGTATGGGAGCGGGAGCGAGCAGTACTTC
. | few | TRBJ1-1 | TRBV29-1 | CSVKFRTPKGDTEAFF | TGCAGCGTGAAATTCAGGACTCCGAAAGGGGACACTGAAGCTTTCTTT
. | few | TRBJ1-2 | TRBV10-3 | CAISDAGEGGYTF | TGTGCCATCAGTGACGCCGGGGAGGGAGGCTACACCTTC
. | few | TRBJ1-5 | TRBV6-2/TRBV6-3 | CASSQRTGSNQPQHF | TGTGCCAGCAGTCAAAGGACCGGTAGCAATCAGCCCCAGCATTTT
TRBD1 | . | TRBJ2-5 | TRBV6-5 | CASSYSRGFQETQYF | TGTGCCAGCAGTTACTCCAGGGGGTTCCAAGAGACCCAGTACTTC
TRBD2 | few | TRBJ2-3 | TRBV7-6 | CASSWLAGGLPDTQYF | TGTGCCAGCAGCTGGTTGGCGGGAGGGCTCCCAGATACGCAGTATTTT
TRBD2 | few | TRBJ2-3 | TRBV27 | CASSLIAGAGTDTQYF | TGTGCCAGCAGTTTAATAGCGGGAGCTGGAACAGATACGCAGTATTTT
. | . | TRBJ2-5 | TRBV24-1 | CATSDSTGQETQYF | TGTGCCACCAGTGACTCTACAGGGCAAGAGACCCAGTACTTC
. | . | TRBJ2-7 | TRBV7-2 | CASSPIKSGGKSYEQYF | TGTGCCAGCAGCCCCATTAAATCGGGGGGCAAGTCCTACGAGCAGTACTTC
TRBD2 | . | TRBJ2-7 | TRBV20-1 | CSAILAGSSYEQYF | TGCAGTGCCATACTAGCGGGGAGCTCCTACGAGCAGTACTTC
. | . | TRBJ2-2 | TRBV6-1 | CASIPFLGTGELFF | TGTGCCAGCATCCCATTTCTAGGGACCGGGGAGCTGTTTTTT
. | . | TRBJ2-7 | TRBV5-1 | CASSLEASGGTYEQYF | TGCGCCAGCAGCTTGGAAGCCAGCGGAGGTACCTACGAGCAGTACTTC
. | . | TRBJ2-1 | TRBV6-2/TRBV6-3 | CASRLGAGNEQFF | TGTGCCAGCAGACTAGGGGCGGGCAATGAGCAGTTCTTC
. | . | TRBJ2-5 | TRBV28 | CAIGAWETQYF | TGTGCCATCGGGGCCTGGGAGACCCAGTACTTC
. | few | TRBJ2-2 | TRBV15 | CATSWERNTGELFF | TGTGCCACCAGCTGGGAACGAAACACCGGGGAGCTGTTTTTT
TRBD2 | . | TRBJ2-3 | TRBV3-1 | CASSQGGAGWTDTQYF | TGTGCCAGCAGCCAAGGAGGAGCGGGGTGGACAGATACGCAGTATTTT
. | few | TRBJ2-5 | TRBV3-1 | CASSQELTAQETQYF | TGTGCCAGCAGCCAAGAGTTGACAGCACAAGAGACCCAGTACTTC
. | . | TRBJ2-3 | TRBV6-1 | CASSPGPSITDTQYF | TGTGCCAGCAGCCCGGGACCAAGCATCACTGATACGCAGTATTTT
. | . | TRBJ2-5 | TRBV14 | CASSQDIAPGDGETQYF | TGTGCCAGCAGCCAAGATATAGCGCCAGGGGATGGGGAGACCCAGTACTTC
TRBD1 | many | TRBJ1-1 | TRBV12-3/TRBV12-4 | CASSPSDRADEAFF | TGTGCCAGCAGTCCAAGTGACAGGGCTGACGAAGCTTTCTTT
. | few | TRBJ2-7 | TRBV20-1 | CSARAHRPSYEQYF | TGCAGTGCTAGAGCGCACAGACCATCCTACGAGCAGTACTTC
TRBD1 | . | TRBJ2-1 | TRBV4-2 | CASSQLDRAVYNEQFF | TGTGCCAGCAGCCAGTTAGACAGGGCCGTCTACAATGAGCAGTTCTTC
. | . | TRBJ2-5 | TRBV4-1 | CASSQKGVVETQYF | TGCGCCAGCAGCCAGAAGGGGGTTGTGGAGACCCAGTACTTC
. | few | TRBJ2-3 | TRBV9 | CASSAVATTDTQYF | TGTGCCAGCAGCGCGGTAGCAACAACAGATACGCAGTATTTT
. | few | TRBJ2-2 | TRBV4-1 | CASSQELGRVSGELFF | TGCGCCAGCAGCCAAGAGTTGGGCAGGGTATCTGGGGAGCTGTTTTTT
TRBD1 | few | TRBJ1-2 | TRBV4-1 | CASSQDMGTGDMYGYTF | TGCGCCAGCAGCCAAGATATGGGAACAGGGGACATGTATGGCTACACCTTC
. | few | TRBJ2-1 | TRBV9 | CASGDYNEQFF | TGTGCCAGCGGGGACTACAATGAGCAGTTCTTC
TRBD1 | . | TRBJ2-7 | TRBV20-1 | CSARDGTGFGYEQYF | TGCAGTGCTAGAGATGGGACAGGTTTCGGGTACGAGCAGTACTTC
. | . | TRBJ1-5 | TRBV7-9 | CASSLGLGNQPQHF | TGTGCCAGCAGCTTAGGTTTAGGGAATCAGCCCCAGCATTTT
TRBD2 | . | TRBJ2-7 | TRBV3-1 | CASSQGWTSGSYEQYF | TGTGCCAGCAGCCAGGGCTGGACTAGCGGCTCCTACGAGCAGTACTTC
TRBD2 | few | TRBJ2-7 | TRBV11-2 | CASSPTPSGVYEQYF | TGTGCCAGCAGCCCCACTCCTAGCGGGGTCTACGAGCAGTACTTC
TRBD2 | . | TRBJ2-2 | TRBV20-1 | CSARGVTSGAGGELFF | TGCAGTGCTAGAGGGGTTACTAGCGGGGCTGGCGGGGAGCTGTTTTTT
. | few | TRBJ2-2 | TRBV9 | CASSDLTEANTGELFF | TGTGCCAGCAGCGACTTGACAGAGGCGAACACCGGGGAGCTGTTTTTT
TRBD2 | few | TRBJ2-1 | TRBV7-9 | CASSLELREGHEQFF | TGTGCCAGCAGCTTAGAACTTCGGGAGGGCCATGAGCAGTTCTTC
. | few | TRBJ2-7 | TRBV11-2 | CASSFPRSSYEQYF | TGTGCCAGCAGCTTTCCTAGGAGCTCCTACGAGCAGTACTTC
TRBD2 | . | TRBJ2-1 | TRBV27 | CASSFERGPNNEQFF | TGTGCCAGCAGTTTCGAGCGGGGGCCCAACAATGAGCAGTTCTTC
TRBD2 | . | TRBJ2-1 | TRBV4-1 | CASSPYSGREAYNEQFF | TGCGCCAGCAGCCCATATTCGGGGCGGGAGGCCTACAATGAGCAGTTCTTC
. | few | TRBJ1-1 | TRBV29-1 | CSVVGSATEAFF | TGCAGCGTGGTGGGGAGCGCCACTGAAGCTTTCTTT
. | few | TRBJ1-1 | TRBV20-1 | CSARPVGGTEAFF | TGCAGTGCTAGGCCTGTGGGCGGGACAGAAGCTTTCTTT